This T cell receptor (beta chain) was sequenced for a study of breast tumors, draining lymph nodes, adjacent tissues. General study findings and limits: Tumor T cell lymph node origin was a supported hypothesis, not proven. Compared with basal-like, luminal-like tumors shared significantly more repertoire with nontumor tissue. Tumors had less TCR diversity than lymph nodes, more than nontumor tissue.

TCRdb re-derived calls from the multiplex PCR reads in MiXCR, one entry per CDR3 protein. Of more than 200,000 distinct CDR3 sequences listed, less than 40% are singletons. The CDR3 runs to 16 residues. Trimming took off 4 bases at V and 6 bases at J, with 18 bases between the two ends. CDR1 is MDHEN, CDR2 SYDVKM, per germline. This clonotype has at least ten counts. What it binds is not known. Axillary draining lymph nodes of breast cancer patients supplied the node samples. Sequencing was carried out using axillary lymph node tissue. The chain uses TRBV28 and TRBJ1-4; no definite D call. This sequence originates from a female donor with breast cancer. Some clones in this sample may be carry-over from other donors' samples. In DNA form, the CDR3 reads TGTGCCAGCAGTTCACACACCCCGGGCGACGATGAAAAACTGTTTTTT. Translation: CASSSHTPGDDEKLFF. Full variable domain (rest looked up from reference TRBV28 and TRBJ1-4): DVKVTQSSRYLVKRTGEKVFLECVQDMDHENMFWYRQDPGLGLRLIYFSYDVKMKEKGDIPEGYSVSREKKERFSLILESASTNQTSMYLCASSSHTPGDDEKLFFGSGTQLSVL.